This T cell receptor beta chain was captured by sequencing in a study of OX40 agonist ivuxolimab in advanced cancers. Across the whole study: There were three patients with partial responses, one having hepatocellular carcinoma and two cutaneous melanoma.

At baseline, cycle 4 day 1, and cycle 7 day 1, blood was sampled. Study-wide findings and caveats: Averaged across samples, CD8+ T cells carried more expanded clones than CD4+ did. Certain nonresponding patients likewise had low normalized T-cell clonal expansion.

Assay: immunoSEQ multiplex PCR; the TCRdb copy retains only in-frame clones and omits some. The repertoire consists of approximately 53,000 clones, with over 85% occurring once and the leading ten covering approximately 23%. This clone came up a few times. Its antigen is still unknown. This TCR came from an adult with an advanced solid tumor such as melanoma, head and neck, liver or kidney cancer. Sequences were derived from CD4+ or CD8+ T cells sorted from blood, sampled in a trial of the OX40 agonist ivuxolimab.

Written as DNA, the CDR3 is TGTGCCAGCTCCGACATTGGACAGCCCCAGCATTTT. This sequence encodes CASSDIGQPQHF. The J gene is TRBJ1-5, the V gene TRBV27; D uncertain. Per the germline V gene, CDR1 is MNHEY and CDR2 is SMNVEV (reference sequence). V gave up 8 bases and J gave up 7 bases, with 12 bases separating them. The CDR3 runs 12 residues.